This T cell receptor beta chain is drawn from a study of PD-L1 blockade in urothelial cancer. Study-level information: Blood analysis was done at 3 weeks (second dose) and 6 weeks after treatment began. Blood samples had a median of around 140,000 T cells, roughly 84,000 unique TCRs, and clonality roughly 0.073.

The data were produced by immunoSEQ multiplex PCR, yet TCRdb's version contains in-frame clones alone and is incomplete. The sample includes tens of thousands of clones, around 90% of them seen just once. This sample comprised PBMCs, obtained around atezolizumab (anti-PD-L1) treatment. This TCR came from a woman in her seventies with urothelial cancer.

CDR3 region: CASSQGGGRSEKLFF. The CDR3 DNA reads as TGTGCCAGCAGCCAAGGCGGGGGGCGCAGTGAAAAACTGTTTTTT. The chain combines TRBV14 with TRBJ1-4, with D perhaps TRBD1 (6 bases). Trimming cost V 1 base and J 7 bases, with 13 bases left between them. This CDR3 is 15 amino acids long. The germline V gene has CDR1 SGHDN and CDR2 FVKESK.